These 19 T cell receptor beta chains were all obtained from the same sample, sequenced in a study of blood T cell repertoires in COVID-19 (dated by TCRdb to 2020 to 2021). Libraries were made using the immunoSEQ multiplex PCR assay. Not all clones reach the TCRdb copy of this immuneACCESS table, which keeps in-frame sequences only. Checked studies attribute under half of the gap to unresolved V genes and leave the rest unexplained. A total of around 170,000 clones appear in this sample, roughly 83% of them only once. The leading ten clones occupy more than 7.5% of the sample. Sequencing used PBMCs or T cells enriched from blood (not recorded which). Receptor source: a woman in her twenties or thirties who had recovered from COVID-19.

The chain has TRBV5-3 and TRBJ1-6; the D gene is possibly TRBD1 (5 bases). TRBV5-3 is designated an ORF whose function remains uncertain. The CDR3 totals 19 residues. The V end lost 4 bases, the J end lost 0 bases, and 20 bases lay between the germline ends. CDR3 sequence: CARSAETVTLSSYNSPLHF. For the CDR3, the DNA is TGTGCCAGAAGCGCAGAGACAGTTACCCTAAGCTCCTATAATTCACCCCTCCACTTT.

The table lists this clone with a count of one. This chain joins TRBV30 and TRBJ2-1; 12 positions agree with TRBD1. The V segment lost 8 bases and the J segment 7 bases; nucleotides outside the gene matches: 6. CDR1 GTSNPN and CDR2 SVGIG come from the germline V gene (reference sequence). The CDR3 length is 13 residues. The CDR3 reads CARDRGPRNEQFF. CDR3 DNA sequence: TGTGCCCGGGACAGGGGGCCGAGGAATGAGCAGTTCTTC.

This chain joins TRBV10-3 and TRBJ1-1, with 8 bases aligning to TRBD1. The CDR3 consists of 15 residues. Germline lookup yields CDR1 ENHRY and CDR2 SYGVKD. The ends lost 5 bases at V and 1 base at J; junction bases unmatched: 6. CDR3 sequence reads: CAISPTGGRNTEAFF. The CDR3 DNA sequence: TGTGCCATCAGTCCTACAGGGGGTCGGAACACTGAAGCTTTCTTT.

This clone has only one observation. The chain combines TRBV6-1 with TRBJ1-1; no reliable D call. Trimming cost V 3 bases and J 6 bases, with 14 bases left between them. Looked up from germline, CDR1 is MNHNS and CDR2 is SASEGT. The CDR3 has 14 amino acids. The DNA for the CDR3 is TGTGCCAGCAGTGATTCTCCCCCTTTTGCTGAAGCTTTCTTT. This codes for CASSDSPPFAEAFF.

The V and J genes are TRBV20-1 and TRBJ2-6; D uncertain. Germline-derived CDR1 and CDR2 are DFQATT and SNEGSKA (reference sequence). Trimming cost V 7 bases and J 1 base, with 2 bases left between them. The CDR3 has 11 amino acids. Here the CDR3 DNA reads TGCAGTGTATCTGGGGCCAACGTCCTGACTTTC. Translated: CSVSGANVLTF.

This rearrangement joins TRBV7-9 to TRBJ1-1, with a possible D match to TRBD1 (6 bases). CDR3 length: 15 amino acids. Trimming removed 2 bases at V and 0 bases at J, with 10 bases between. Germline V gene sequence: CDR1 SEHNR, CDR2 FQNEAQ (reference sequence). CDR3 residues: CASSLYRDMNTEAFF. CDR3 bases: TGTGCCAGCAGCTTATATCGGGACATGAACACTGAAGCTTTCTTT.

The CDR3 nucleotides read TGTGCCAGCAGTGAACTTCCCGGACAGGACGAGCAGTACTTC. Encoded protein: CASSELPGQDEQYF. The rearrangement uses TRBV6-1 and TRBJ2-7, with 7 bases lining up with TRBD1. Germline-derived CDR1 and CDR2 are MNHNS and SASEGT. J was trimmed by 5 bases and V by 2 bases; bases with no gene match: 6. The CDR3 spans 14 residues.

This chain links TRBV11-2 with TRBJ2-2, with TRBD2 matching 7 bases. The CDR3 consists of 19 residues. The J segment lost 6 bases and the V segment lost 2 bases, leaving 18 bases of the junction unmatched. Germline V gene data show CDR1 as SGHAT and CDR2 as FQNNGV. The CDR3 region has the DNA TGTGCCAGCAGCTTAAAGGCAGGAGCCGGGACTACAAACCCCGGGGAGCTGTTTTTT. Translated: CASSLKAGAGTTNPGELFF.

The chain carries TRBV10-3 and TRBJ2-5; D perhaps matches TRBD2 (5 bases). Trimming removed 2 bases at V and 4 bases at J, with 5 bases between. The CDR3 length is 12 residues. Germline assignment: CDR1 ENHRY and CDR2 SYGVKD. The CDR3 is CAISEAGETQYF. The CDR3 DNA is TGTGCCATCAGTGAGGCGGGAGAGACCCAGTACTTC.

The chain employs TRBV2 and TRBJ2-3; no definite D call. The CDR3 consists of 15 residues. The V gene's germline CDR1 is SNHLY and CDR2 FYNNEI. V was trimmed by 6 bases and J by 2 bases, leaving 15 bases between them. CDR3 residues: CASSPVRGNTDTQYF. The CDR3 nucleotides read TGTGCCAGCAGCCCTGTAAGAGGCAACACAGATACGCAGTATTTT.

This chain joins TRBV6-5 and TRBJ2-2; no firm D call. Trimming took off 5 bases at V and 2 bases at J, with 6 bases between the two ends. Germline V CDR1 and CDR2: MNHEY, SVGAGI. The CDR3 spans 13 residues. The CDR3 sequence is CASSNSNTGELFF. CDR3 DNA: TGTGCCAGCAGTAACAGTAACACCGGGGAGCTGTTTTTT.

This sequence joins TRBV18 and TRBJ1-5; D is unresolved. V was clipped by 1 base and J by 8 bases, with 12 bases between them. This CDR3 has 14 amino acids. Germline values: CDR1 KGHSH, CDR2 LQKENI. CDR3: CASSPRRQGEPQHF. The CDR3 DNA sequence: TGTGCCAGCTCACCACGGCGGCAAGGAGAGCCCCAGCATTTT. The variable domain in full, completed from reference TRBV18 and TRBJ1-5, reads NAGVMQNPRHLVRRRGQEARLRCSPMKGHSHVYWYRQLPEEGLKFMVYLQKENIIDESGMPKERFSAEFPKEGPSILRIQQVVRGDSAAYFCASSPRRQGEPQHFGDGTRLSIL.

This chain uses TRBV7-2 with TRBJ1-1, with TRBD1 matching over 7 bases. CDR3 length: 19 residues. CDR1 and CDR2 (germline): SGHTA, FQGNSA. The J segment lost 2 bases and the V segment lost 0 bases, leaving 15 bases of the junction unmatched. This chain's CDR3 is CASSLATVISTGSNTEAFF. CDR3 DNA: TGTGCCAGCAGCTTAGCGACCGTAATATCGACAGGGTCTAACACTGAAGCTTTCTTT. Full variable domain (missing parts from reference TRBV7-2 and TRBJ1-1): GAGVSQSPSNKVTEKGKDVELRCDPISGHTALYWYRQSLGQGLEFLIYFQGNSAPDKSGLPSDRFSAERTGGSVSTLTIQRTQQEDSAVYLCASSLATVISTGSNTEAFFGQGTRLTVV.

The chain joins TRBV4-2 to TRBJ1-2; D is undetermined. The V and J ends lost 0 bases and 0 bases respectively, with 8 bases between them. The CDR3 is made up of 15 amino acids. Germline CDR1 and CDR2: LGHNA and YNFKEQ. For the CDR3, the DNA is TGTGCCAGCAGCCAAGATAACAACCCTAACTATGGCTACACCTTC. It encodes CASSQDNNPNYGYTF.

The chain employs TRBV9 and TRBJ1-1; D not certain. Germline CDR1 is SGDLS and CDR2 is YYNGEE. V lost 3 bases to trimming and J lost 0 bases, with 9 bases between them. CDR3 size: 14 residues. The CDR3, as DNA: TGTGCCAGCAGCGCTTCCGTTATGAACACTGAAGCTTTCTTT. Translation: CASSASVMNTEAFF.

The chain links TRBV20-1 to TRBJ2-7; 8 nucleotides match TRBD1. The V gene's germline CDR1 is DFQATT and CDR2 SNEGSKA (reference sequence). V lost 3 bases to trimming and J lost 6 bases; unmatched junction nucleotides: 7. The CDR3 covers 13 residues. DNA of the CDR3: TGCAGTGCTAGTCAGGGGGCGTCTCGCGAGCAGTACTTC. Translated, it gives CSASQGASREQYF.

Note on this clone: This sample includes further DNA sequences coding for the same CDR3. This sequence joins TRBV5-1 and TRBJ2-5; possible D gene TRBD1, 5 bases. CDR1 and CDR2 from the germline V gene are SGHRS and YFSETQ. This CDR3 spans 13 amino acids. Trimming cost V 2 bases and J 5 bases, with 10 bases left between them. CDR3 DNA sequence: TGCGCCAGCAGCTTAGGCCAGGGTGAGACCCAGTACTTC. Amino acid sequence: CASSLGQGETQYF.

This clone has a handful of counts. The CDR3: CAISDLEAGEGNGELFF. The CDR3 coding sequence is TGTGCCATCAGTGATTTGGAGGCGGGAGAGGGGAACGGGGAGCTGTTTTTT. The chain carries TRBV10-3 and TRBJ2-2; 7 bases fit TRBD2. V was pared by 3 bases and J by 7 bases, with 14 bases of the junction left unmatched. Germline values: CDR1 ENHRY, CDR2 SYGVKD. This CDR3 has 17 residues.

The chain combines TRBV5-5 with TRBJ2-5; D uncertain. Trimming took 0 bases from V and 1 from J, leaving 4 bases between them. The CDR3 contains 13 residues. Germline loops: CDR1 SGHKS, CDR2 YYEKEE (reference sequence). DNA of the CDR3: TGTGCCAGCAGCTTGGACAGCCAAGAGACCCAGTACTTC. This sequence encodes CASSLDSQETQYF.